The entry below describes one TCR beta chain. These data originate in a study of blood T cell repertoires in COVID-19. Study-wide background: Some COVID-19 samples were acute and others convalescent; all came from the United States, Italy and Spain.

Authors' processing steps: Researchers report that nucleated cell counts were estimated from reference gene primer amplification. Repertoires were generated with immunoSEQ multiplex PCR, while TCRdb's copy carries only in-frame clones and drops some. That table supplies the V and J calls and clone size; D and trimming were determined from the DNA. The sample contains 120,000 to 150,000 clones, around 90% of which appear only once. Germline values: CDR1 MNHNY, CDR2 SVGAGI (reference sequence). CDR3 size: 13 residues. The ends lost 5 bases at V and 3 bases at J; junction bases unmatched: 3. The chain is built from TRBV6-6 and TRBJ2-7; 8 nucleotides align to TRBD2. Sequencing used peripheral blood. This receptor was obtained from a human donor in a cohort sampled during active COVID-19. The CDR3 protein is CASSPTSVYEQYF. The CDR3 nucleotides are TGTGCCAGCAGTCCGACTAGCGTCTACGAGCAGTACTTC.